Following are 23 T cell receptor beta chains from one sample sequenced in a study of blood T cell repertoires in COVID-19 (dated by TCRdb to the early 2020s). Libraries came from the immunoSEQ multiplex PCR assay. In its TCRdb copy, this immuneACCESS table keeps in-frame sequences only and misses some clones. Where compared with another copy, unresolved V genes explain less than half of these, and the others have no known cause. The sample yields about 480,000 clones; 70% to 90% were counted once. Clones ranked in the top ten supply 1.5% to 2% of the sample. The sample comprised PBMCs or T cells enriched from blood (not recorded which). These receptors were taken from a woman in her thirties or forties who had recovered from COVID-19.

This clone was detected a few times. The chain combines TRBV10-1 with TRBJ2-1; TRBD1 agrees at 8 bases. Unmatched junction bases numbered 3, after V lost 0 bases and J lost 8 bases. The CDR3 length is 14 residues. Looked up from germline, CDR1 is WNHNN and CDR2 is SYGVQD (reference sequence). Here the CDR3 reads CASSESRDRYEQFF. The CDR3 DNA sequence: TGCGCCAGCAGTGAGTCCCGGGACAGGTATGAGCAGTTCTTC.

This clone was detected only once. The rearrangement links TRBV4-3 to TRBJ2-3, with TRBD2 matching over 16 bases. The V and J ends lost 3 bases and 5 bases, in that order; junction bases with no gene match: 5. CDR1 is LGHNA, CDR2 YSLEER, per germline. The CDR3 runs 17 residues. This CDR3 reads CASSQGTSGRGGDTQYF. The CDR3 DNA sequence: TGCGCCAGCAGCCAGGGGACTAGCGGGAGGGGTGGAGATACGCAGTATTTT.

This chain connects TRBV15 to TRBJ1-5; D is ambiguous. Germline V gives CDR1 LNHNV, CDR2 YYDKDF (reference sequence). V was cut by 2 bases and J by 4 bases, with 6 bases left in between. CDR3 length: 13 residues. CDR3 coding DNA: TGTGCCACCAGCAGACCAGAAAATCAGCCCCAGCATTTT. Translated: CATSRPENQPQHF.

The J gene is TRBJ2-1, the V gene TRBV24-1, with 15 bases identical to TRBD2. This CDR3 region has 17 residues. CDR1 and CDR2 from the germline V gene are KGHDR and SFDVKD. After removal of 0 bases from V and 11 bases from J, the junction contained 7 bases not matched to a gene. CDR3 coding DNA: TGTGCCACCAGTGATTTGGATACCGGGACTAGCGGGAGGAAGCAGTTCTTC. Translated: CATSDLDTGTSGRKQFF.

With regard to this clone: Other DNA sequences in the sample encode the same CDR3. The chain combines TRBV6-2 or TRBV6-3 with TRBJ2-7; D unclear. Germline V CDR1 and CDR2: MNHEY, SVGEGT. V was pared by 3 bases and J by 3 bases, with 3 bases between. The CDR3 is 11 amino acids. The CDR3 DNA is TGTGCCAGCAGTTATCTCTACGAGCAGTACTTC. This codes for CASSYLYEQYF.

The chain carries TRBV6-1 and TRBJ2-7; D possibly corresponds to TRBD2 (6 bases). Trimming shortened V by 2 bases and J by 6 bases, and 23 bases separated the two germline ends. The CDR3 runs to 17 residues. In germline, CDR1 is MNHNS, CDR2 SASEGT. This chain's CDR3 is CASSEIPARLVIREQYF. CDR3 bases: TGTGCCAGCAGTGAAATCCCAGCAAGACTAGTAATTCGCGAGCAGTACTTC.

The CDR3 region has the DNA TGTGCCAGCAGCTTGTACCCCGGGCAAGAGACCCAGTACTTC. This translates into CASSLYPGQETQYF. The chain joins TRBV5-5 to TRBJ2-5; D gene ambiguous. V lost 1 base and J lost 2, with 9 bases in between. This CDR3 has 14 residues. Germline CDR1 SGHKS, CDR2 YYEKEE (reference sequence).

The chain links TRBV2 to TRBJ2-5; 8 bases match TRBD2. CDR3 size: 14 residues. In germline, CDR1 is SNHLY, CDR2 FYNNEI. V was clipped by 5 bases and J by 2 bases; unmatched bases: 4. CDR3 sequence (DNA): TGTGCCAGCAGTTTTACTAGCGGACAAGAGACCCAGTACTTC. Amino acid sequence: CASSFTSGQETQYF.

A single count supports this clone. The chain has TRBV7-2 and TRBJ1-2; D remains ambiguous. Germline lookup yields CDR1 SGHTA and CDR2 FQGNSA. Trimming took 1 base from V and 2 from J, leaving 8 bases between them. The CDR3 extends over 14 amino acids. The CDR3 DNA sequence: TGTGCCAGCAGCTTAGGATCCAGGAACTATGGCTACACCTTC. Protein product: CASSLGSRNYGYTF. The full variable domain, completed using reference TRBV7-2 and TRBJ1-2, is GAGVSQSPSNKVTEKGKDVELRCDPISGHTALYWYRQSLGQGLEFLIYFQGNSAPDKSGLPSDRFSAERTGGSVSTLTIQRTQQEDSAVYLCASSLGSRNYGYTFGSGTRLTVV.

This clone appeared a few times. This rearrangement joins TRBV6-4 to TRBJ2-7, with 7 bases fitting TRBD2. Trimming removed 2 bases from V and 3 bases from J; junction bases left unmatched: 10. Germline V gives CDR1 MRHNA, CDR2 SNTAGT. CDR3 length: 16 residues. CDR3 DNA sequence: TGTGCCAGCAGTGACCCCCATGGTAGCGGGCGCTACGAGCAGTACTTC. It is translated as CASSDPHGSGRYEQYF.

The gene calls are TRBV7-8 and TRBJ2-2, with 10 positions matching TRBD1. The V segment lost 6 bases and the J segment 3 bases; nucleotides outside the gene matches: 10. From germline, CDR1 is SGHVS and CDR2 FQNEAQ. The CDR3 consists of 17 residues. CDR3 residues: CASRGDRGLSYTGELFF. CDR3 sequence (DNA): TGTGCCAGCAGAGGGGACAGGGGTCTGTCATACACCGGGGAGCTGTTTTTT.

This chain links TRBV29-1 with TRBJ1-1; 11 bases align to TRBD1. Unmatched junction bases numbered 13, after V lost 5 bases and J lost 5 bases. The CDR3 has 16 amino acids. Germline V lookup: CDR1 SQVTM, CDR2 ANQGSEA. CDR3 nucleotides: TGCAGCGTTACCTTGGACAGGGGGCTTCGGGTGACTGAAGCTTTCTTT. It is translated as CSVTLDRGLRVTEAFF.

This clone was counted a single time. This chain links TRBV6-2 or TRBV6-3 with TRBJ1-1, with 7 nucleotides matching TRBD1. The germline CDR1 and CDR2 sequences are MNHEY and SVGEGT. The trim removed 4 bases at V and 1 base at J, leaving 6 bases unmatched. This CDR3 contains 15 residues. The CDR3 sequence is CASSSTGQRNTEAFF. CDR3 nucleotides: TGTGCCAGCAGTTCGACGGGACAGAGGAACACTGAAGCTTTCTTT.

Here the CDR3 reads CASSAHRGQGDSGNTIYF. The DNA of the CDR3 is TGTGCCAGCAGCGCCCACCGGGGTCAGGGGGACTCTGGAAACACCATATATTTT. The chain combines TRBV5-4 with TRBJ1-3; 7 positions agree with TRBD1. The junction had 13 bases not matched to a gene; V was cut back by 4 bases and J by 0 bases. The CDR3 runs to 18 residues. Germline CDR1 SGHNT, CDR2 YYREEE (reference sequence).

This chain links TRBV10-3 with TRBJ2-7; maybe TRBD2 (6 bases). Germline CDR1 ENHRY, CDR2 SYGVKD. V was pared by 6 bases and J by 5 bases, with 20 bases between. The CDR3 has 15 amino acids. The CDR3 sequence: CAIRRREVGDHEQYF. CDR3 nucleotides: TGTGCCATCAGAAGAAGGGAGGTAGGGGACCACGAGCAGTACTTC.

The CDR3 coding sequence is TGTGCCAGTCAAGCGGTGCAAGCCTACAATGAGCAGTTCTTC. Translated: CASQAVQAYNEQFF. This chain uses TRBV6-4 with TRBJ2-1; D might be TRBD2 (5 bases). With 9 bases removed from V and 2 bases from J, the gap between germline ends came to 14 bases. The CDR3 is 14 residues long. Germline V CDR1 and CDR2: MRHNA, SNTAGT.

CDR3 DNA: TGCGCCAGCAGCCTTATGTTAAGGACTAGCGGGGACAATGAGCAGTTCTTC. It yields the protein CASSLMLRTSGDNEQFF. The rearrangement joins TRBV4-1 to TRBJ2-1; 12 bases are a match to TRBD2. The trim removed 4 bases at V and 5 bases at J, leaving 9 bases unmatched. The CDR3 loop spans 17 amino acids. Germline lookup yields CDR1 MGHRA and CDR2 YSYEKL.

V usage is TRBV20-1 and J usage is TRBJ2-7; 10 bases match TRBD2. The V and J ends lost 3 bases and 6 bases, in that order; junction bases with no gene match: 11. This CDR3 is 15 amino acids long. Germline V gene data show CDR1 as DFQATT and CDR2 as SNEGSKA (reference sequence). CDR3 sequence: CSASEASGSNIEQYF. For the CDR3, the DNA is TGCAGTGCTAGTGAGGCTAGCGGGAGCAATATCGAGCAGTACTTC.

This clone appeared a single time. This chain uses TRBV14 with TRBJ1-2; D unclear. The CDR3 sequence is 13 residues long. V shed 2 bases and J shed 4 bases, with 8 bases lying between them. The germline V gene has CDR1 SGHDN and CDR2 FVKESK. The CDR3 sequence: CASSQLSFYGYTF. DNA for the CDR3: TGTGCCAGCAGCCAACTTAGCTTCTATGGCTACACCTTC.

The chain is built from TRBV24-1 and TRBJ1-4; unclear D gene. The ends were cut back, 2 bases at V and 6 bases at J, with 6 bases in the middle. Germline V CDR1 and CDR2: KGHDR, SFDVKD. This CDR3 has 13 residues. CDR3 protein: CATSDSVDEKLFF. The CDR3 nucleotides are TGTGCCACCAGTGATTCGGTCGATGAAAAACTGTTTTTT.

The chain is built from TRBV14 and TRBJ2-1; 10 bases are shared with TRBD1. Unmatched junction bases numbered 12, after V lost 3 bases and J lost 4 bases. CDR1 and CDR2 from the germline V gene are SGHDN and FVKESK. The CDR3 contains 18 residues. The CDR3 here is CASSHDRGRPSRYNEQFF. In nucleotides, the CDR3 is TGTGCCAGCAGCCACGACAGGGGGCGCCCGTCAAGGTACAATGAGCAGTTCTTC.

The chain recombines TRBV7-2 with TRBJ1-5; tentatively, D is TRBD1 (5 bases). With 3 bases removed from V and 7 bases from J, the gap between germline ends came to 13 bases. The CDR3 has 14 amino acids. Looked up from germline, CDR1 is SGHTA and CDR2 is FQGNSA. The CDR3 protein is CASSFRQGGQPQHF. The CDR3 bases are TGTGCCAGCAGCTTCCGTCAGGGCGGCCAGCCCCAGCATTTT.

V usage is TRBV4-1 and J usage is TRBJ2-7; D is unresolved. Between the trimmed V and J ends, which lost 0 bases and 4 bases, there was a span of 10 bases. There are 14 residues in the CDR3. CDR1 is MGHRA, CDR2 YSYEKL, per germline. The CDR3 DNA reads as TGCGCCAGCAGCCAAGATTCGACACGGTACGAGCAGTACTTC. It codes for CASSQDSTRYEQYF.